These 5 T cell receptor beta chains share one sample of origin, sequenced in a study of OX40 agonist ivuxolimab in advanced cancers. This table comes from immunoSEQ multiplex PCR, and its TCRdb copy is limited to in-frame clones, with some not included. Here the sample spans about 69,000 clones, 85% to 90% being singletons. This sample comprised CD4+ or CD8+ T cells sorted from blood, obtained in a trial of the OX40 agonist ivuxolimab. Receptors were obtained from an adult with an advanced solid tumor such as melanoma, head and neck, liver or kidney cancer.

The chain joins TRBV6-4 to TRBJ1-2, with 12 bases fitting TRBD1. After removal of 3 bases from V and 7 bases from J, the junction contained 6 bases not matched to a gene. CDR3 size: 15 residues. The germline CDR1 and CDR2 sequences are MRHNA and SNTAGT. Written as DNA, the CDR3 is TGTGCCAGCAGTGAAAAGTGGGACAGGGGGCTTGGCTACACCTTC. Translation: CASSEKWDRGLGYTF.

CDR3 DNA: TGTGCCAGCAGTTACTCTACAGGGAGCACAGATACGCAGTATTTT. The encoded protein is CASSYSTGSTDTQYF. The genes are TRBV6-5 and TRBJ2-3, with D perhaps matching TRBD1 (6 bases). Trimming cost V 0 bases and J 0 bases, with 7 bases left between them. Germline V CDR1 and CDR2: MNHEY, SVGAGI. The CDR3 contains 15 residues.

The V gene is TRBV10-3, the J gene TRBJ2-7; 8 bases agree with TRBD1. The CDR3 is 14 residues long. Germline-derived CDR1 and CDR2 are ENHRY and SYGVKD. The J segment lost 6 bases and the V segment lost 7 bases, leaving 11 bases of the junction unmatched. CDR3 sequence: CAITGQGTGAEQYF. For the CDR3, the DNA is TGTGCCATCACCGGACAGGGTACGGGGGCCGAGCAGTACTTC.

The chain joins TRBV5-1 to TRBJ2-7; TRBD1 might be the D (6 bases). The CDR3 sequence is 14 residues long. Germline V gene data show CDR1 as SGHRS and CDR2 as YFSETQ. V lost 4 bases, J lost 4 bases, and 15 bases lay in between. The CDR3 loop is CASSPGQSPYEQYF. In DNA, the CDR3 is TGCGCCAGCAGCCCGGGACAAAGCCCTTACGAGCAGTACTTC.

V is TRBV11-2 and J is TRBJ2-5, with D possibly matching TRBD2 (5 bases). Germline CDR1 and CDR2: SGHAT and FQNNGV. The V gene lost 4 bases and the J gene lost 9 bases, with 15 bases spanning the gap. The CDR3 is made up of 13 amino acids. The CDR3, as DNA: TGTGCCAGCAGCTCGACTGCTTCGGAGGCCCAGTACTTC. It codes for CASSSTASEAQYF. Looking up the rest from reference TRBV11-2 and TRBJ2-5 gives the full variable domain: EAGVAQSPRYKIIEKRQSVAFWCNPISGHATLYWYQQILGQGPKLLIQFQNNGVVDDSQLPKDRFSAERLKGVDSTLKIQPAKLEDSAVYLCASSSTASEAQYFGPGTRLLVL.